The sequence of this T cell receptor (beta chain) was determined in a study of cytomegalovirus exposure and HLA in healthy donors. To note about this clone: Its matching antigen is unknown.

V was shortened by 5 bases and J by 10 bases, with 15 bases between the two germline ends. This CDR3 has 13 amino acids. The germline V gene encodes CDR1 SGHTA and CDR2 FQGNSA. Study-level points and caveats: Upon later analysis, TCR association rates were observed to vary by HLA locus, being highest for DRB1 and lowest for HLA-C. It was taken for granted in presence/absence analyses that sequencing depth across donors was roughly uniform.

Unrecorded immune exposure was likely among donors, who were nominally healthy when sampled. PCR involved 60 Vbeta and 13 Jbeta primers. The assay was immunoSEQ multiplex PCR, and TCRdb's table has in-frame clones only and misses some. The data hold approximately 170,000 clones, with roughly 85% observed a single time. The genes are TRBV7-2 and TRBJ2-1, with D perhaps matching TRBD2 (5 bases). The sequenced sample consisted of PBMCs. This TCR came from a man aged 30 to 45 in good health and CMV-seropositive. In DNA, the CDR3 is TGTGCCAGCAGCCCCGGGGTAGGGTGGGAGCAGTTCTTC. It codes for CASSPGVGWEQFF.